One sample yielded the 5 T cell receptor beta chains listed below, sequenced in a study of early T cells in non-severe SARS-CoV-2 infection. Each CDR3 protein gets one entry after TCRdb re-called the 5' RACE reads with MiXCR. The repertoire holds 85,000 to 100,000 distinct CDR3 sequences, with about 10% as singletons. Sequencing was performed on whole blood. The receptors were sampled from an adult who was a healthcare worker with PCR-confirmed SARS-CoV-2 infection or an uninfected control (not recorded which).

This clonotype was observed a handful of times. The chain is built from TRBV6-5 and TRBJ2-2, with D hard to call. CDR3 size: 14 residues. V was trimmed by 0 bases and J by 6 bases, leaving 8 bases between them. The germline gives CDR1 MNHEY, CDR2 SVGAGI. CDR3 nucleotides: TGTGCCAGCAGTTACTCGGACCGTTCCGGGGAGCTGTTTTTT. Amino acids: CASSYSDRSGELFF.

A few counts support this clonotype. The rearrangement joins TRBV4-2 to TRBJ1-1, with TRBD1 matching over 8 bases. CDR1 LGHNA and CDR2 YNFKEQ come from the germline V gene. The CDR3 contains 17 residues. J was trimmed by 5 bases and V by 1 base; bases with no gene match: 12. The CDR3 here is CASSQAQGAMAGTEAFF. Here the CDR3 DNA reads TGTGCCAGCAGCCAAGCCCAGGGGGCGATGGCGGGAACTGAAGCTTTCTTT.

The chain employs TRBV29-1 and TRBJ2-1; D possibly corresponds to TRBD1 (5 bases). From germline, CDR1 is SQVTM and CDR2 ANQGSEA. The CDR3 runs 13 residues. With 3 bases removed from V and 5 bases from J, the gap between germline ends came to 11 bases. CDR3 DNA sequence: TGCAGCGTTGAGAAGGGGCCGAACAATGAGCAGTTCTTC. Its protein product is CSVEKGPNNEQFF.

The DNA for the CDR3 is TGTGCCAGCAGCCCCTCTCAGGGCCCCTCTGGGGAGCTGTTTTTT. This gives the protein CASSPSQGPSGELFF. The chain links TRBV3-1 to TRBJ2-2; a possible D gene is TRBD1 (5 bases). V was clipped by 4 bases and J by 8 bases, with 17 bases between them. CDR1 and CDR2 (germline): LGHDT, YNNKEL (reference sequence). The CDR3 is 15 amino acids.

The chain couples TRBV25-1 to TRBJ1-5, with D unresolved. CDR1 is MGHDK and CDR2 is SYGVNS in the germline V gene. V was cut by 3 bases and J by 4 bases, with 10 bases left in between. The CDR3 contains 14 residues. CDR3 nucleotide sequence: TGTGCCAGCAGTGATCCAGGACCAAATCAGCCCCAGCATTTT. This sequence encodes CASSDPGPNQPQHF. The full variable domain, with the rest looked up from reference TRBV25-1 and TRBJ1-5, is EADIYQTPRYLVIGTGKKITLECSQTMGHDKMYWYQQDPGMELHLIHYSYGVNSTEKGDLSSESTVSRIRTEHFPLTLESARPSHTSQYLCASSDPGPNQPQHFGDGTRLSIL.